The clone carrying this TCR beta chain was detected only once. The data stem from a study of T cell responses to AZD1222 COVID-19 vaccine. Trimming stripped 10 bases from V and 2 bases from J, with 17 bases between. CDR1 is SEHNR, CDR2 FQNEAQ, per germline (reference sequence). The CDR3 spans 15 residues. The repertoire was sequenced with immunoSEQ multiplex PCR; TCRdb's copy has only in-frame clones and lacks some. The profile shows about 140,000 clones, roughly nine tenths of them singletons. The gene calls are TRBV7-9 and TRBJ2-2; the D is unclear. The input for sequencing was peripheral blood, taken 28 days after the second AZD1222 dose. The receptor was isolated from an adult who received the AZD1222 COVID-19 vaccine. CDR3 in amino acids: CATVSWLLNTGELFF. The CDR3 DNA sequence: TGTGCCACCGTCTCCTGGCTTCTAAACACCGGGGAGCTGTTTTTT.